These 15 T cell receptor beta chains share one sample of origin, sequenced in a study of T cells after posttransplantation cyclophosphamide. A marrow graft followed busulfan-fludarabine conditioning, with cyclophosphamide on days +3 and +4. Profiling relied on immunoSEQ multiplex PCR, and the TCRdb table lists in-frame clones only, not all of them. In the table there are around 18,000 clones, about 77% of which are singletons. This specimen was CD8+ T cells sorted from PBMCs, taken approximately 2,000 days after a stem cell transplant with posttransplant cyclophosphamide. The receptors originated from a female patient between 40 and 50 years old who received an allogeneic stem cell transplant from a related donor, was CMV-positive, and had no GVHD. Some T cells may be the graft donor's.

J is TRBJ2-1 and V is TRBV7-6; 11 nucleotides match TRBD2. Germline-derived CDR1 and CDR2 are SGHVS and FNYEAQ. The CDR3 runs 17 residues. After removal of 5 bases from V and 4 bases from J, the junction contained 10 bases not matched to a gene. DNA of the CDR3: TGTGCCAGCAGCGAGCGACTAGCGGGGTCCTGGTACAATGAGCAGTTCTTC. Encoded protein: CASSERLAGSWYNEQFF.

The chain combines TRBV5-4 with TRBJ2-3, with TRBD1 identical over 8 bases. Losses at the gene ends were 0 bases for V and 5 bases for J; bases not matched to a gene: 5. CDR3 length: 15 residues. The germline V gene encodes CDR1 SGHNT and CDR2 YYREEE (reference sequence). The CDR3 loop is CASSLGDRQKDTQYF. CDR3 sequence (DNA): TGTGCCAGCAGCTTGGGGGACAGGCAGAAAGATACGCAGTATTTT.

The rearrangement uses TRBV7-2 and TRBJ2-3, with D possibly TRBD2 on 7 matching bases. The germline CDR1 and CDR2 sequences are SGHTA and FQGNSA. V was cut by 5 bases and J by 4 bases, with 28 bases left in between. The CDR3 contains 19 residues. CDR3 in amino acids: CASSHPPMEGGGLPDTQYF. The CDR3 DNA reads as TGTGCCAGCAGCCACCCTCCCATGGAGGGGGGGGGATTGCCAGATACGCAGTATTTT.

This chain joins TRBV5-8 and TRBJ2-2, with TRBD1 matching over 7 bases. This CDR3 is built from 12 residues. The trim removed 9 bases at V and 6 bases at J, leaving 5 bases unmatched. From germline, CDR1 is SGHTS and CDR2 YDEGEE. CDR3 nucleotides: TGTGCCACCCTGACAGGGCCCGGGGAGCTGTTTTTT. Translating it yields CATLTGPGELFF.

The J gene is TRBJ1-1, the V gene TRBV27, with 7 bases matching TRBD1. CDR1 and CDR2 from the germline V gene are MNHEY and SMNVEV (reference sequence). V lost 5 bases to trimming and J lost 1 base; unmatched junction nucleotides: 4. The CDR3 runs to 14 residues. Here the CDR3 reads CASSPRTGNTEAFF. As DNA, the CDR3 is TGTGCCAGCAGTCCAAGGACAGGGAACACTGAAGCTTTCTTT.

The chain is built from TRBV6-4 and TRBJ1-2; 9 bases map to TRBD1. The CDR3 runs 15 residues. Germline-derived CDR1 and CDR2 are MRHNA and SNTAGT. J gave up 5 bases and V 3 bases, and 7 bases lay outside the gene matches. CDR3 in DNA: TGTGCCAGCAGTGAGTTCCCGGGACAGGGTTATGGCTACACCTTC. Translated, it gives CASSEFPGQGYGYTF.

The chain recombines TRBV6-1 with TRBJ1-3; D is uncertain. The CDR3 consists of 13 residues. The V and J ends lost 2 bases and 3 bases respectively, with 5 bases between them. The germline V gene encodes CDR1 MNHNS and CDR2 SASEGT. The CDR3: CASSEPFGNTIYF. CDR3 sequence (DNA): TGTGCCAGCAGTGAACCGTTTGGAAACACCATATATTTT.

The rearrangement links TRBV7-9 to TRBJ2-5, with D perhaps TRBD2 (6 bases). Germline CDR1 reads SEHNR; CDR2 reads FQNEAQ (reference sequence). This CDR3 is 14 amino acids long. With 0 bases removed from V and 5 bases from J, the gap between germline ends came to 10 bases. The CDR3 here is CASSLASRGETQYF. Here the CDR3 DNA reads TGTGCCAGCAGCTTAGCCTCTCGGGGGGAGACCCAGTACTTC. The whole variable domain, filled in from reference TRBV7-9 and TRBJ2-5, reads DTGVSQNPRHKITKRGQNVTFRCDPISEHNRLYWYRQTLGQGPEFLTYFQNEAQLEKSRLLSDRFSAERPKGSFSTLEIQRTEQGDSAMYLCASSLASRGETQYFGPGTRLLVL.

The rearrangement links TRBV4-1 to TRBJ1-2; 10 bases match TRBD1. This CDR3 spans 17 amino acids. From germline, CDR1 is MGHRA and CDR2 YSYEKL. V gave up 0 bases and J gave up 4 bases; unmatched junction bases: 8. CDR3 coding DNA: TGCGCCAGCAGCCAAGATCCTGGGACAGGGGAGAGCTATGGCTACACCTTC. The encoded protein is CASSQDPGTGESYGYTF.

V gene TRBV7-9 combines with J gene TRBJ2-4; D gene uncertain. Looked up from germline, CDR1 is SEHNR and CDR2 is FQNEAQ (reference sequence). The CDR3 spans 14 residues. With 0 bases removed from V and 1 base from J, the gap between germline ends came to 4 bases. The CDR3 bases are TGTGCCAGCAGCTTAGCGCAGGCCAAAAACATTCAGTACTTC. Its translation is CASSLAQAKNIQYF.

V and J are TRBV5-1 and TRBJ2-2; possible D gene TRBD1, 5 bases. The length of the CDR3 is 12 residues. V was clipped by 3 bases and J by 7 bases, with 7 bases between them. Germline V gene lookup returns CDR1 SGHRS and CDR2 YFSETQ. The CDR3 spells CASSSTDGELFF. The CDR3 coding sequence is TGCGCCAGCAGCTCGACAGACGGGGAGCTGTTTTTT.

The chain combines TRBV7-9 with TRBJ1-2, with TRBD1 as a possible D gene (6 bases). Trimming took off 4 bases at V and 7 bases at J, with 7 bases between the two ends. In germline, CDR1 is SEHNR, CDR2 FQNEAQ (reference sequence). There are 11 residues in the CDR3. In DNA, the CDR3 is TGTGCCAGCAGCTCGGACAGTGGCTACACCTTC. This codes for CASSSDSGYTF.

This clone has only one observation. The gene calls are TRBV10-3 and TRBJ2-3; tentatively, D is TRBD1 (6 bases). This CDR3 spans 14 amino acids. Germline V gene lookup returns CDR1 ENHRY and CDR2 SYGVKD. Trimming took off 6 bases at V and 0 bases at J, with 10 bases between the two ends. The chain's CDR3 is CAIRDRSSTDTQYF. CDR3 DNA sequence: TGTGCCATCAGAGACAGGTCTAGCACAGATACGCAGTATTTT.

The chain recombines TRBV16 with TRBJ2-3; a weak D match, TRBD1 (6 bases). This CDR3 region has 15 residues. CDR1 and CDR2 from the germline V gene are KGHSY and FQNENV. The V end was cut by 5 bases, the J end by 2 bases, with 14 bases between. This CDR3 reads CASSYPQGITDTQYF. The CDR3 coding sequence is TGTGCCAGCAGCTATCCACAGGGTATCACAGATACGCAGTATTTT.

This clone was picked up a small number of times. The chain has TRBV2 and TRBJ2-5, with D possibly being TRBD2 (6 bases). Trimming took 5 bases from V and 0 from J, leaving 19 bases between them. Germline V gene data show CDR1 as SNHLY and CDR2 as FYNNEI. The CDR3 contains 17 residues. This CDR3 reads CASSTSFWGVDQETQYF. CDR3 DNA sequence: TGTGCCAGCAGTACTTCCTTTTGGGGGGTAGACCAAGAGACCCAGTACTTC.